This TCR beta chain was retrieved from a study of post-analysis software for immune sequencing data. Study as a whole: The disease courses covered relapsing-remitting, secondary progressive and progressive-relapsing multiple sclerosis.

Study results and limitations: Analysis by F measure revealed that same-batch samples clustered strongly together. Controls had lower frequencies than patients of roughly five TRBV segments, which included TRBV5-6, TRBV5-1 and TRBV20-1. People with multiple sclerosis had a significantly lower normalized Chao1 diversity than controls did.

With regard to this clonotype: What it binds is unknown.

This CDR3 has 16 amino acids. CDR1 is MGHRA, CDR2 YSYEKL, per germline. Trimming took 4 bases from V and 8 from J, leaving 20 bases between them. cDNA libraries for TCR beta contained unique molecular identifiers. With roughly 0.85 to 11 million T cells as the source, 450,000 to 600,000 cDNA molecules resulted. One entry per CDR3 protein, called by TCRdb with MiXCR from the PCR reads. The table lists roughly 800,000 distinct CDR3 sequences, 46% of them singletons. Input material: blood. The TCR sequence derives from a girl aged 5 to 17 with multiple sclerosis. The chain carries TRBV4-1 and TRBJ1-4; D is undetermined. The CDR3 sequence: CASSLGYEAAGEKLFF. For the CDR3, the DNA is TGCGCCAGCAGCCTTGGTTACGAGGCCGCGGGGGAAAAACTGTTTTTT.